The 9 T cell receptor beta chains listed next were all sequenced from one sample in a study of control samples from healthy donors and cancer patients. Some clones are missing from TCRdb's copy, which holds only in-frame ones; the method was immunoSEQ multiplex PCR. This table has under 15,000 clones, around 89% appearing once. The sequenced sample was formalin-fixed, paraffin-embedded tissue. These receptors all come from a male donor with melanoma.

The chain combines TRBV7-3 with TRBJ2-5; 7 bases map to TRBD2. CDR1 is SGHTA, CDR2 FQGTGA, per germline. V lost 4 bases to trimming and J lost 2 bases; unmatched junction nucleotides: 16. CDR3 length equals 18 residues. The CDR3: CASSSSGTGRPGQETQYF. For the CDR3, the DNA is TGTGCCAGCAGCTCAAGCGGGACGGGACGTCCGGGGCAAGAGACCCAGTACTTC.

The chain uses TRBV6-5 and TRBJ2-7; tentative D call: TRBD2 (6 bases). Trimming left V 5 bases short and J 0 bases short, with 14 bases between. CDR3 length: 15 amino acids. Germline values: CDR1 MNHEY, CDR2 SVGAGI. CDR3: CASSPGLVSSYEQYV. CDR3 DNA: TGTGCCAGCAGTCCGGGACTGGTAAGCTCCTACGAGCAGTACGTC.

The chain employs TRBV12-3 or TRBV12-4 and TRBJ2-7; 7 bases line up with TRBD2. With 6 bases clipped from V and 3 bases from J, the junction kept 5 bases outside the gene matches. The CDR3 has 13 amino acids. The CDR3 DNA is TGTGCCAGCAGCGCTAGCGGAATCTACGAGCAGTACTTC. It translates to CASSASGIYEQYF.

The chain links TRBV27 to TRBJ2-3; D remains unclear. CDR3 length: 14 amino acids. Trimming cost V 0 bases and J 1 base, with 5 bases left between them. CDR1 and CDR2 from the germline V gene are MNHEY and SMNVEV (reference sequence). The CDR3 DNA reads TGTGCCAGCAGTTTATCGGCAGGCACAGATACGCAGTATTTT. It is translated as CASSLSAGTDTQYF.

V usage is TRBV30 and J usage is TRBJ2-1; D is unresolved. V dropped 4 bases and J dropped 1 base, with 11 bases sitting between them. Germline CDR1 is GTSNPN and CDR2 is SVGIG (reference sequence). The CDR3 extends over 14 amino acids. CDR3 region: CAWNRDQSYNEQFF. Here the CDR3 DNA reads TGTGCCTGGAACAGAGACCAATCCTACAATGAGCAGTTCTTC.

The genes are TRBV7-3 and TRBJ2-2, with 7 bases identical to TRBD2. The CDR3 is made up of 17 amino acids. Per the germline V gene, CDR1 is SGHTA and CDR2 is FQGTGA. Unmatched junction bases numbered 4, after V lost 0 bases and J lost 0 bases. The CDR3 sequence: CASSLTGGQPNTGELFF. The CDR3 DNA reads TGTGCCAGCAGCTTAACGGGAGGGCAACCGAACACCGGGGAGCTGTTTTTT.

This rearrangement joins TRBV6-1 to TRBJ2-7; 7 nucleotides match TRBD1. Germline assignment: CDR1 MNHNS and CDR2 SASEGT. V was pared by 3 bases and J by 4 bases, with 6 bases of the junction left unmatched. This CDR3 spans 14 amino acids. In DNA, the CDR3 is TGTGCCAGCAGTGACCCGGGACAGAGTTACGAGCAGTACTTC. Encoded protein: CASSDPGQSYEQYF.

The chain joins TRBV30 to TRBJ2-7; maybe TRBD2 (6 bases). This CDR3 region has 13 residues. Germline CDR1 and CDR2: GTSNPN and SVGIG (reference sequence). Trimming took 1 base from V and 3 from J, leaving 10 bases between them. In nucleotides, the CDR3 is TGTGCCTGGAGTGGAGGGAGGCTCTACGAGCAGTACTTC. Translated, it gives CAWSGGRLYEQYF.

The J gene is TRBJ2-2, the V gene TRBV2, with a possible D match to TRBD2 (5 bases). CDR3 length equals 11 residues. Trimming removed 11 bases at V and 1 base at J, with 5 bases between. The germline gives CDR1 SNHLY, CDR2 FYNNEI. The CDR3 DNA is TGTGCCGGGAGGAACACCGGGGAGCTGTTTTTT. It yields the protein CAGRNTGELFF.